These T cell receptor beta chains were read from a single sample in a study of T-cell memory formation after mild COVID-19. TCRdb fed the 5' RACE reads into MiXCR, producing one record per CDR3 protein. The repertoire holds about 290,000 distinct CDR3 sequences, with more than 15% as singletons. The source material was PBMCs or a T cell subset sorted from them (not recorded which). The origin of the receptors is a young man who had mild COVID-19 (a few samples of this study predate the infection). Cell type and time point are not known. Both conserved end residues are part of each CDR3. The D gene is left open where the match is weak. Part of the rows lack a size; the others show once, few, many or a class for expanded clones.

CDR3 protein: CASSQDIGQGNQPQHF
CDR3 DNA: TGCGCCAGCAGCCAAGATATTGGACAGGGGAATCAGCCCCAGCATTTT
V gene: TRBV4-3
D gene: TRBD1
J gene: TRBJ1-5
clone size: -

CDR3 protein: CASSQEPGGSGETQYF
CDR3 DNA: TGCGCCAGCAGCCAAGAGCCCGGGGGATCCGGGGAGACCCAGTACTTC
V gene: TRBV4-1
D gene: -
J gene: TRBJ2-5
clone size: -

CDR3 protein: CASSSSPRSGGQYF
CDR3 DNA: TGCGCCAGCAGCTCTTCGCCGAGGAGCGGAGGGCAGTATTTT
V gene: TRBV5-1
D gene: -
J gene: TRBJ2-3
clone size: -

CDR3 protein: CASSYPQTSGGADTQYF
CDR3 DNA: TGTGCCAGCAGTTACCCCCAGACTAGCGGGGGGGCAGATACGCAGTATTTT
V gene: TRBV6-2/TRBV6-3
D gene: TRBD2
J gene: TRBJ2-3
clone size: few

CDR3 protein: CAWRPWRGGRYEQFF
CDR3 DNA: TGTGCCTGGCGTCCCTGGCGGGGGGGCAGGTATGAGCAGTTCTTC
V gene: TRBV30
D gene: TRBD2
J gene: TRBJ2-1
clone size: few

CDR3 protein: CSAGIPQGAYEQYF
CDR3 DNA: TGCAGTGCTGGGATACCACAGGGGGCATACGAGCAGTACTTC
V gene: TRBV20-1
D gene: TRBD1
J gene: TRBJ2-7
clone size: few

CDR3 protein: CASSFAGGYGYTF
CDR3 DNA: TGTGCCAGCAGCTTTGCAGGGGGATATGGCTACACCTTC
V gene: TRBV5-6
D gene: TRBD1
J gene: TRBJ1-2
clone size: -

CDR3 protein: CASSFLASTGELFF
CDR3 DNA: TGTGCCAGCAGCTTTTTAGCGTCCACCGGGGAGCTGTTTTTT
V gene: TRBV7-3
D gene: -
J gene: TRBJ2-2
clone size: many

CDR3 protein: CAISDFGQGGPGELFF
CDR3 DNA: TGTGCCATCAGTGATTTTGGACAGGGGGGCCCCGGGGAGCTGTTTTTT
V gene: TRBV10-3
D gene: TRBD1
J gene: TRBJ2-2
clone size: few

CDR3 protein: CASSALGQGRENSPLHF
CDR3 DNA: TGTGCCAGCAGCGCTTTGGGACAGGGAAGAGAAAATTCACCCCTCCACTTT
V gene: TRBV6-1
D gene: TRBD1
J gene: TRBJ1-6
clone size: -

CDR3 protein: CATTTINGNYGYTF
CDR3 DNA: TGTGCCACCACAACGATAAATGGAAACTATGGCTACACCTTC
V gene: TRBV27
D gene: -
J gene: TRBJ1-2
clone size: -

CDR3 protein: CASSSGQGMGQYF
CDR3 DNA: TGTGCCAGCAGTTCAGGACAGGGGATGGGGCAGTACTTC
V gene: TRBV27
D gene: TRBD1
J gene: TRBJ2-7
clone size: many

CDR3 protein: CASSENTDEAFF
CDR3 DNA: TGTGCCAGCAGTGAAAACACGGATGAAGCTTTCTTT
V gene: TRBV6-1
D gene: -
J gene: TRBJ1-1
clone size: -

CDR3 protein: CSVRSRGEAFF
CDR3 DNA: TGCAGCGTGAGGTCGAGAGGGGAAGCTTTCTTT
V gene: TRBV29-1
D gene: -
J gene: TRBJ1-1
clone size: few

CDR3 protein: CASSDQANTEAFF
CDR3 DNA: TGTGCCAGCTCAGACCAGGCGAACACTGAAGCTTTCTTT
V gene: TRBV18
D gene: -
J gene: TRBJ1-1
clone size: many

CDR3 protein: CSANGGGTNEKLFF
CDR3 DNA: TGCAGTGCTAATGGGGGGGGAACTAATGAAAAACTGTTTTTT
V gene: TRBV20-1
D gene: -
J gene: TRBJ1-4
clone size: -

CDR3 protein: CASSFSQSNQPQHF
CDR3 DNA: TGTGCCAGCAGTTTCTCTCAAAGCAATCAGCCCCAGCATTTT
V gene: TRBV27
D gene: -
J gene: TRBJ1-5
clone size: -

CDR3 protein: CASSLALGGLMNTEAFF
CDR3 DNA: TGTGCCAGCAGTTTAGCGCTGGGTGGTCTTATGAACACTGAAGCTTTCTTT
V gene: TRBV12-3/TRBV12-4
D gene: -
J gene: TRBJ1-1
clone size: -

CDR3 protein: CASRPLGGGTDTQYF
CDR3 DNA: TGTGCCAGCAGGCCTCTCGGCGGGGGAACAGATACGCAGTATTTT
V gene: TRBV12-3/TRBV12-4
D gene: TRBD2
J gene: TRBJ2-3
clone size: few

CDR3 protein: CASSVSGGGRQPQHF
CDR3 DNA: TGTGCCAGCAGTGTCTCGGGAGGGGGGCGGCAGCCCCAGCATTTT
V gene: TRBV6-1
D gene: -
J gene: TRBJ1-5
clone size: few

CDR3 protein: CASSLGTGDGYTF
CDR3 DNA: TGTGCCAGCAGCTTAGGGACCGGGGATGGCTACACCTTC
V gene: TRBV11-2
D gene: -
J gene: TRBJ1-2
clone size: many

CDR3 protein: CASSLMQRRANTEAFF
CDR3 DNA: TGTGCCAGCAGCTTAATGCAGAGGCGGGCGAACACTGAAGCTTTCTTT
V gene: TRBV7-8
D gene: -
J gene: TRBJ1-1
clone size: -

CDR3 protein: CASSPDTAWGDTQYF
CDR3 DNA: TGTGCCAGCTCCCCGGACACCGCCTGGGGAGATACGCAGTATTTT
V gene: TRBV18
D gene: -
J gene: TRBJ2-3
clone size: once

CDR3 protein: CASDSGTGELFF
CDR3 DNA: TGTGCCAGCGACTCGGGTACCGGGGAGCTGTTTTTT
V gene: TRBV4-2
D gene: -
J gene: TRBJ2-2
clone size: -

CDR3 protein: CSASPGLAGGEQYF
CDR3 DNA: TGCAGTGCTAGCCCCGGACTAGCAGGGGGTGAGCAGTACTTC
V gene: TRBV20-1
D gene: -
J gene: TRBJ2-7
clone size: -

CDR3 protein: CASSQAGQAETQYF
CDR3 DNA: TGTGCCAGCAGCCAAGCAGGACAGGCTGAGACCCAGTACTTC
V gene: TRBV7-2
D gene: TRBD1
J gene: TRBJ2-5
clone size: -

CDR3 protein: CASSSTLAGGQGNEQFF
CDR3 DNA: TGTGCCAGCAGCTCCACCTTGGCGGGGGGCCAGGGTAATGAGCAGTTCTTC
V gene: TRBV7-2
D gene: TRBD2
J gene: TRBJ2-1
clone size: many

CDR3 protein: CASRPGTGPGNTIYF
CDR3 DNA: TGTGCCAGCAGACCCGGGACAGGGCCTGGAAACACCATATATTTT
V gene: TRBV12-3/TRBV12-4
D gene: TRBD1
J gene: TRBJ1-3
clone size: -

CDR3 protein: CSVGGQLNEKLFF
CDR3 DNA: TGCAGCGTTGGGGGACAGCTTAATGAAAAACTGTTTTTT
V gene: TRBV29-1
D gene: TRBD1
J gene: TRBJ1-4
clone size: few

CDR3 protein: CASSFGTSGGYSYEQYF
CDR3 DNA: TGCGCCAGCAGCTTTGGGACTAGCGGGGGGTACTCCTACGAGCAGTACTTC
V gene: TRBV5-1
D gene: TRBD2
J gene: TRBJ2-7
clone size: -

CDR3 protein: CASSPRDQETQYF
CDR3 DNA: TGTGCCAGCAGCCCTCGTGACCAAGAGACCCAGTACTTC
V gene: TRBV3-1
D gene: -
J gene: TRBJ2-5
clone size: -

CDR3 protein: CSAPGGEETQYF
CDR3 DNA: TGCAGTGCTCCGGGGGGGGAAGAGACCCAGTACTTC
V gene: TRBV20-1
D gene: TRBD2
J gene: TRBJ2-5
clone size: few

CDR3 protein: CASSPLTGGGAEAFF
CDR3 DNA: TGTGCCAGTAGTCCTTTGACAGGGGGCGGTGCTGAAGCTTTCTTT
V gene: TRBV19
D gene: TRBD1
J gene: TRBJ1-1
clone size: -

CDR3 protein: CASSYLAGVGTGELFF
CDR3 DNA: TGTGCCAGCAGCTATTTAGCGGGGGTAGGGACCGGGGAGCTGTTTTTT
V gene: TRBV7-2
D gene: TRBD2
J gene: TRBJ2-2
clone size: few

CDR3 protein: CASSYLVDTGELFF
CDR3 DNA: TGTGCCAGCAGTTACCTGGTCGACACCGGGGAGCTGTTTTTT
V gene: TRBV6-5
D gene: -
J gene: TRBJ2-2
clone size: many

CDR3 protein: CASSQTPGLETQYF
CDR3 DNA: TGCGCCAGCAGCCAAACTCCGGGACTTGAGACCCAGTACTTC
V gene: TRBV4-3
D gene: -
J gene: TRBJ2-5
clone size: -

CDR3 protein: CASSPGQNGYTF
CDR3 DNA: TGCGCCAGCAGCCCGGGACAGAATGGCTACACCTTC
V gene: TRBV5-1
D gene: TRBD1
J gene: TRBJ1-2
clone size: -

CDR3 protein: CASSSGTGIDTQYF
CDR3 DNA: TGTGCCAGCAGCTCCGGGACAGGGATAGATACGCAGTATTTT
V gene: TRBV5-6
D gene: TRBD1
J gene: TRBJ2-3
clone size: few

CDR3 protein: CASSATGGGLNQPQHF
CDR3 DNA: TGTGCCAGCAGCGCGACAGGGGGCGGCCTCAATCAGCCCCAGCATTTT
V gene: TRBV5-5
D gene: TRBD1
J gene: TRBJ1-5
clone size: few

CDR3 protein: CASSLRAGEETQYF
CDR3 DNA: TGTGCCAGCAGTTTACGGGCGGGGGAAGAGACCCAGTACTTC
V gene: TRBV27
D gene: TRBD2
J gene: TRBJ2-5
clone size: many

CDR3 protein: CASSYDPGLAGAGTGELFF
CDR3 DNA: TGTGCCAGCAGTTACGATCCGGGACTAGCGGGGGCGGGTACCGGGGAGCTGTTTTTT
V gene: TRBV6-5
D gene: TRBD2
J gene: TRBJ2-2
clone size: -

CDR3 protein: CASSQEYTQYF
CDR3 DNA: TGCGCCAGCAGCCAAGAATATACGCAGTATTTT
V gene: TRBV4-1
D gene: -
J gene: TRBJ2-3
clone size: few

CDR3 protein: CASSSRGVGPYEQYF
CDR3 DNA: TGTGCCAGCAGCTCTCGCGGGGTGGGGCCCTACGAGCAGTACTTC
V gene: TRBV27
D gene: -
J gene: TRBJ2-7
clone size: many

CDR3 protein: CASSLAYQPYNEQFF
CDR3 DNA: TGTGCCAGCAGCTTAGCGTACCAGCCCTACAATGAGCAGTTCTTC
V gene: TRBV7-6
D gene: -
J gene: TRBJ2-1
clone size: -

CDR3 protein: CASSLEGWNSPLHF
CDR3 DNA: TGCGCCAGCAGCTTGGAAGGGTGGAATTCACCCCTCCACTTT
V gene: TRBV5-1
D gene: -
J gene: TRBJ1-6
clone size: many

CDR3 protein: CASSFGGRTEAFF
CDR3 DNA: TGTGCCAGCAGCTTCGGAGGGAGGACTGAAGCTTTCTTT
V gene: TRBV7-9
D gene: -
J gene: TRBJ1-1
clone size: -

CDR3 protein: CASSRRDRVPGELFF
CDR3 DNA: TGTGCCAGCAGTCGCCGGGACAGGGTACCCGGGGAGCTGTTTTTT
V gene: TRBV12-3/TRBV12-4
D gene: TRBD1
J gene: TRBJ2-2
clone size: -

CDR3 protein: CASSLADRAGNSPLHF
CDR3 DNA: TGTGCCAGCAGTTTAGCGGATCGGGCCGGTAATTCACCCCTCCACTTT
V gene: TRBV12-3/TRBV12-4
D gene: -
J gene: TRBJ1-6
clone size: -

CDR3 protein: CASIHNRGPTEAFF
CDR3 DNA: TGTGCCAGCATCCATAACAGGGGGCCCACTGAAGCTTTCTTT
V gene: TRBV2
D gene: TRBD1
J gene: TRBJ1-1
clone size: -

CDR3 protein: CASRRDTYYEQYF
CDR3 DNA: TGTGCCAGCCGTCGGGACACTTACTACGAGCAGTACTTC
V gene: TRBV6-5
D gene: -
J gene: TRBJ2-7
clone size: few

CDR3 protein: CASSYTGLAGGTQYF
CDR3 DNA: TGTGCCAGCAGTTATACCGGACTAGCGGGGGGTACGCAGTATTTT
V gene: TRBV6-5
D gene: TRBD2
J gene: TRBJ2-3
clone size: -

CDR3 protein: CASSLGTAPRTF
CDR3 DNA: TGTGCCAGCAGCTTAGGGACCGCGCCTCGCACCTTC
V gene: TRBV7-9
D gene: -
J gene: TRBJ1-2
clone size: few

CDR3 protein: CAISVAGQGVETQYF
CDR3 DNA: TGTGCCATCAGTGTGGCGGGACAGGGCGTAGAGACCCAGTACTTC
V gene: TRBV10-3
D gene: TRBD1
J gene: TRBJ2-5
clone size: few

CDR3 protein: CAISESGGRGYNSPLHF
CDR3 DNA: TGTGCCATCAGTGAGTCGGGAGGGAGGGGATATAATTCACCCCTCCACTTT
V gene: TRBV10-3
D gene: -
J gene: TRBJ1-6
clone size: few

CDR3 protein: CSAQTGGDLDTQYF
CDR3 DNA: TGCAGTGCCCAGACAGGGGGGGATTTAGATACGCAGTATTTT
V gene: TRBV20-1
D gene: TRBD1
J gene: TRBJ2-3
clone size: -